Here is one T cell receptor beta chain with its context. Unique molecular identifiers tagged the TCRbeta library. TCRdb re-called the PCR reads with MiXCR, one entry per CDR3 protein. The sample consists of over 550,000 distinct CDR3 sequences, over 9.5% of them appearing once. The data originate from a study of T-cell reconstitution after alpha-beta-depleted transplantation in children. This CDR3 region has 15 residues. CDR1 and CDR2 (germline): SNHLY, FYNNEI. V lost 3 bases, J lost 10 bases, and 11 bases stayed unmatched. The TCR originated in a human donor who donated a stem cell graft to a child with acute myeloid leukemia. This chain uses TRBV2 with TRBJ2-1, with 8 bases lining up with TRBD2. Sequences were derived from PBMCs from the stem cell graft donor, sampled from the stem cell graft. Here the CDR3 reads CASSEAAPREGEQFF. The CDR3, as DNA: TGTGCCAGCAGTGAGGCGGCTCCTCGGGAGGGCGAGCAGTTCTTC.